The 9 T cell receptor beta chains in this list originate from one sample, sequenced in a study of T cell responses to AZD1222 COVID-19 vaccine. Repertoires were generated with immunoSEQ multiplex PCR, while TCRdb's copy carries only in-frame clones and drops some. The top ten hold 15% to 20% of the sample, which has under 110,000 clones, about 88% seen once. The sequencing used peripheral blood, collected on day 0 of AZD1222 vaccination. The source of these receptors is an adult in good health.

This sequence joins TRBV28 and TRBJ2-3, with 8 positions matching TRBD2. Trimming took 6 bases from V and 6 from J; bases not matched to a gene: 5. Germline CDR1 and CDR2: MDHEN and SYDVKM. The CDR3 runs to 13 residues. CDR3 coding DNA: TGTGCCAGCAGAGGACTAGCTGACGATACGCAGTATTTT. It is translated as CASRGLADDTQYF.

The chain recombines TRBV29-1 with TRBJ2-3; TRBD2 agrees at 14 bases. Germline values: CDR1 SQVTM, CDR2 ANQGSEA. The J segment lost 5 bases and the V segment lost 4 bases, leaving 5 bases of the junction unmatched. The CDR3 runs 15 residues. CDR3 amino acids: CSVVGLAGVQDTQYF. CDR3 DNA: TGCAGCGTTGTGGGACTAGCGGGAGTACAAGATACGCAGTATTTT.

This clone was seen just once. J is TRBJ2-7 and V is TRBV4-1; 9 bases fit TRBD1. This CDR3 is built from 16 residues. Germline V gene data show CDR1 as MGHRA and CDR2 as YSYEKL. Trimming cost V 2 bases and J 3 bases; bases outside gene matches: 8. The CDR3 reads CASSQPGTGPNYEQYF. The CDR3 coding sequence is TGCGCCAGCAGCCAACCCGGGACAGGGCCCAACTACGAGCAGTACTTC.

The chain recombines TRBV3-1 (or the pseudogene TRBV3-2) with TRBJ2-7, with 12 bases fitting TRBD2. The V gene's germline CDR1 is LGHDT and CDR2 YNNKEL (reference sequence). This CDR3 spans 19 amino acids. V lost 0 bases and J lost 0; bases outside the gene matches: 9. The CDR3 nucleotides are TGTGCCAGCAGCCAAGATTTCTTCCTAGCGGGAGGGAGCTCCTACGAGCAGTACTTC. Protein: CASSQDFFLAGGSSYEQYF.

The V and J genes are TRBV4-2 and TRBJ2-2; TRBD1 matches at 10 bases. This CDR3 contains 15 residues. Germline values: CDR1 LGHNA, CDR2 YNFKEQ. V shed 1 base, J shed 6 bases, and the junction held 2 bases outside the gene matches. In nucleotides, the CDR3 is TGTGCCAGCAGCCAAGGGGGACAGGGGTCCGGGGAGCTGTTTTTT. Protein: CASSQGGQGSGELFF.

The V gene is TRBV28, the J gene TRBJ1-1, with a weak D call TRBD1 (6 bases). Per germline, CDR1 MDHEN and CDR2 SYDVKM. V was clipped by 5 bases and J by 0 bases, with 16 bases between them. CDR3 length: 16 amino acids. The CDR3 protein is CASSPFRGAMNTEAFF. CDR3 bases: TGTGCCAGCAGTCCCTTCCGGGGGGCAATGAACACTGAAGCTTTCTTT.

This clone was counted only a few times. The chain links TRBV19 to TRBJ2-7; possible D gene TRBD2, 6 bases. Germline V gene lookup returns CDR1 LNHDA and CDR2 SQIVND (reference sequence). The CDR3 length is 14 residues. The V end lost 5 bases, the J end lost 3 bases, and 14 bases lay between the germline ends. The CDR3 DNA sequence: TGTGCCAGTAGTGAACAGGCGGGGCTCTACGAGCAGTACTTC. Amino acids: CASSEQAGLYEQYF.

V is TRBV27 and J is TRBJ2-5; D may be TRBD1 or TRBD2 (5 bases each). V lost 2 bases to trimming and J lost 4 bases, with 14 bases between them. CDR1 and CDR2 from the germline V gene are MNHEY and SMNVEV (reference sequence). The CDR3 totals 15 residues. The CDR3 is CASSLSYPGLETQYF. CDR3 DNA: TGTGCCAGCAGTTTAAGTTACCCGGGGCTAGAGACCCAGTACTTC.

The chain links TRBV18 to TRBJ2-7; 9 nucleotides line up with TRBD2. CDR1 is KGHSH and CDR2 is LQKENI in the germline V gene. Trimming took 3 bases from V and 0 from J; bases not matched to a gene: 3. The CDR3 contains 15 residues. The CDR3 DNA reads TGTGCCAGCTCACCGAGACTAGCGGCCTCCTACGAGCAGTACTTC. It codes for CASSPRLAASYEQYF.